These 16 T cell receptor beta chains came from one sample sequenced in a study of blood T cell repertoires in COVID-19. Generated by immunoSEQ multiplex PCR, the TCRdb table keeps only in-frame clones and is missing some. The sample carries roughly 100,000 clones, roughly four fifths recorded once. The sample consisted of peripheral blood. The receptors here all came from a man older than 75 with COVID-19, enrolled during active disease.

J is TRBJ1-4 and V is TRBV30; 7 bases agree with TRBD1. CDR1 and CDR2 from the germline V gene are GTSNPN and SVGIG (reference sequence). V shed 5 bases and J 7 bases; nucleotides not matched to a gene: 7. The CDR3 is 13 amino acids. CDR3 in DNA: TGTGCCTGGGACAGGGTGAGGGGTGAAAAACTGTTTTTT. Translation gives CAWDRVRGEKLFF. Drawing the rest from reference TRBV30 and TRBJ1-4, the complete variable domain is SQTIHQWPATLVQPVGSPLSLECTVEGTSNPNLYWYRQAAGRGLQLLFYSVGIGQISSEVPQNLSASRPQDRQFILSSKKLLLSDSGFYLCAWDRVRGEKLFFGSGTQLSVL.

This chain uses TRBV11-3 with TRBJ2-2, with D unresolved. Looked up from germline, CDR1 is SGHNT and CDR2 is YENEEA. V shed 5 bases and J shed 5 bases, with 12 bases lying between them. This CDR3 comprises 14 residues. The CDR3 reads CASSPPGVTGELFF. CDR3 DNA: TGTGCCAGCAGCCCTCCAGGTGTAACCGGGGAGCTGTTTTTT.

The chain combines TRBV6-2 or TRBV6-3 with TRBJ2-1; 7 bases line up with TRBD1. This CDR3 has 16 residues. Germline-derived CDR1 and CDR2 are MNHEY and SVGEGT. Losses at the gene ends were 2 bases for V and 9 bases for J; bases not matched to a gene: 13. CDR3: CASSYPQGQGVGEQFF. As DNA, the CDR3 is TGTGCCAGCAGTTACCCTCAGGGGCAGGGGGTGGGTGAGCAGTTCTTC.

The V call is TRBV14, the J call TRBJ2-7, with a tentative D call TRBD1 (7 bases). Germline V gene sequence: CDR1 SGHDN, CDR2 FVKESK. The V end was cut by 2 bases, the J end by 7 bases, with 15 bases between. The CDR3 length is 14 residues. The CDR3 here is CASSQLRTGGEQYF. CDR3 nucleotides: TGTGCCAGCAGCCAACTGAGGACAGGAGGGGAGCAGTACTTC.

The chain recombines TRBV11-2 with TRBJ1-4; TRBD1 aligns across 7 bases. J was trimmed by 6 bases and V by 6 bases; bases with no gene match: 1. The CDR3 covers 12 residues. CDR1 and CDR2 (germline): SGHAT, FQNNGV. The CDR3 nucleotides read TGTGCCAGCAGTCAGGGGGATGAAAAACTGTTTTTT. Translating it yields CASSQGDEKLFF.

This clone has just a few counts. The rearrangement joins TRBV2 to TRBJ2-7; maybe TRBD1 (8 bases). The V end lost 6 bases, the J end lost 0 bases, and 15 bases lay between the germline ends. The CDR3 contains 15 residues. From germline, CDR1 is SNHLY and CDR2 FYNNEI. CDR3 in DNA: TGTGCCAGCAGGAAACAGGGGGGGCTCTCCTACGAGCAGTACTTC. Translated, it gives CASRKQGGLSYEQYF.

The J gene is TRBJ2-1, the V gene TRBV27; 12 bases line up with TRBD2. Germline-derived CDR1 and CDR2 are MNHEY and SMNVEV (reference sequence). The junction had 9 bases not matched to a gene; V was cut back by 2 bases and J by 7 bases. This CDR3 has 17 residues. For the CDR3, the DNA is TGTGCCAGCAGTTTAAGAACCGGGACTAGCGGGTATAATGAGCAGTTCTTC. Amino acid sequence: CASSLRTGTSGYNEQFF.

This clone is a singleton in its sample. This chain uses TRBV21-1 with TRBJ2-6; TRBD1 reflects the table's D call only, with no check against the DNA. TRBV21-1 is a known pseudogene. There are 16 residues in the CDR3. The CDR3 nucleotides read TGTGCCAGCAGCACACACAGGGGTTCTGGGGCCAACGTCCTGACTTTC. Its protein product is CASSTHRGSGANVLTF.

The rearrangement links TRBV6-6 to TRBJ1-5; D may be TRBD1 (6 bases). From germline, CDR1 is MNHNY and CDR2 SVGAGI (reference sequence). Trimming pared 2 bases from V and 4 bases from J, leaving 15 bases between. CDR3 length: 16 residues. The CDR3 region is CASSYSDTGRNQPQHF. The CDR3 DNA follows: TGTGCCAGCAGTTACAGCGATACAGGGCGGAATCAGCCCCAGCATTTT.

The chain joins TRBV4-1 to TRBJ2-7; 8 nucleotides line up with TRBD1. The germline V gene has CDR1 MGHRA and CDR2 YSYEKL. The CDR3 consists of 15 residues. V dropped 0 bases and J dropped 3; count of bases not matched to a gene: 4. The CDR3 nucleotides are TGCGCCAGCAGCCAAGATACGGGACAGGACTACGAGCAGTACTTC. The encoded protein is CASSQDTGQDYEQYF.

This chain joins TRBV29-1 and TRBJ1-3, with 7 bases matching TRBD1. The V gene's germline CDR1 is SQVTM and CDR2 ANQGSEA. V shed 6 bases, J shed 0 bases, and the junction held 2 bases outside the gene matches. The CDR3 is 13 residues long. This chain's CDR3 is CSVRDSSGNTIYF. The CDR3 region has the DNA TGCAGCGTCCGGGACAGCTCTGGAAACACCATATATTTT.

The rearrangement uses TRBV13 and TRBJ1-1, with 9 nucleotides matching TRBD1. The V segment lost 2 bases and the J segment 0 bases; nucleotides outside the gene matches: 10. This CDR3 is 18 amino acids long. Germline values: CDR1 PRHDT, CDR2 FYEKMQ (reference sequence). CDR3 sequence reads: CASSLSTGGSLMNTEAFF. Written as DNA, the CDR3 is TGTGCCAGCAGCTTATCCACAGGGGGCTCGCTCATGAACACTGAAGCTTTCTTT. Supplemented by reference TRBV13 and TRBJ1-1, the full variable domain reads AAGVIQSPRHLIKEKRETATLKCYPIPRHDTVYWYQQGPGQDPQFLISFYEKMQSDKGSIPDRFSAQQFSDYHSELNMSSLELGDSALYFCASSLSTGGSLMNTEAFFGQGTRLTVV.

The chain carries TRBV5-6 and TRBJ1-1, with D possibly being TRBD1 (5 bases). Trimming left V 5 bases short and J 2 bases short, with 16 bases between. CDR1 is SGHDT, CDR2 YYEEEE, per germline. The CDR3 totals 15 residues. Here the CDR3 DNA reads TGTGCCAGCAGGTGGTGGGGCAGGGCTAACACTGAAGCTTTCTTT. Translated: CASRWWGRANTEAFF.

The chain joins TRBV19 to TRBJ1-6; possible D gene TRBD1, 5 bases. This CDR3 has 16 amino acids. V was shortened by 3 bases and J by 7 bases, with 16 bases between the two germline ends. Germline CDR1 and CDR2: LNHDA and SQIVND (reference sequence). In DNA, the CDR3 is TGTGCCAGTAGTATGGGGCAGGCTGCTTACAATTCACCCCTCCACTTT. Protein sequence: CASSMGQAAYNSPLHF. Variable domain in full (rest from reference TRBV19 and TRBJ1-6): DGGITQSPKYLFRKEGQNVTLSCEQNLNHDAMYWYRQDPGQGLRLIYYSQIVNDFQKGDIAEGYSVSREKKESFPLTVTSAQKNPTAFYLCASSMGQAAYNSPLHFGNGTRLTVT.

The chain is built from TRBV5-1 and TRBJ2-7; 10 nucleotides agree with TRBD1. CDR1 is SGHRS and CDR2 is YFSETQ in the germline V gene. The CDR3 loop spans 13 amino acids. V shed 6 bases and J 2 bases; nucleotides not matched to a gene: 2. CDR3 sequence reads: CASTGQGAYEQYF. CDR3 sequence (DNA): TGCGCCAGCACTGGACAGGGGGCCTACGAGCAGTACTTC.

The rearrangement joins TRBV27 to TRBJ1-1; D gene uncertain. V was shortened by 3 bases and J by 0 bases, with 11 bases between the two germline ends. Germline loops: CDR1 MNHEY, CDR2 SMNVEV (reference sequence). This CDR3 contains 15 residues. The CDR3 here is CASSFGSALNTEAFF. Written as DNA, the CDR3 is TGTGCCAGCAGTTTTGGTAGTGCGTTGAACACTGAAGCTTTCTTT.